This T cell receptor (beta chain) is from a study of cytomegalovirus exposure and HLA in healthy donors. On the study more broadly: Earlier, fewer than 140 million unique TCR beta sequences were recovered from approximately 180 million T cells by an analysis. Out of about 360 genotyped donors, about 84% belonged to the Caucasian-associated ancestry cluster. Study-wide results and limits: Later analysis demonstrated an association between a missense DCLRE1C variant and TCR beta V- and J-gene trimming. Equally common other TCR beta chains were less clonally expanded than HLA-associated ones, a later analysis found.

With 60 Vbeta and 13 Jbeta primers, the PCR was carried out. TCRdb keeps only in-frame clones here, not all; method: immunoSEQ multiplex PCR. The sample contains about 52,000 clones, 50% to 70% of which appear only once. A word on this clone: The antigen remains unidentified.

Trimming shortened V by 4 bases and J by 9 bases, and 19 bases separated the two germline ends. From germline, CDR1 is SGHKS and CDR2 YYEKEE (reference sequence). CDR3 length: 14 residues. The source material was PBMCs. This sequence was found in a human donor in good health. J is TRBJ1-2 and V is TRBV5-5, with D perhaps TRBD1 (6 bases). CDR3 residues: CASSVAGEGTSYTF. In nucleotides, the CDR3 is TGTGCCAGCAGCGTAGCAGGGGAGGGTACCAGCTACACCTTC. Combining the CDR3 with reference TRBV5-5 and TRBJ1-2 gives the whole variable domain DAGVTQSPTHLIKTRGQQVTLRCSPISGHKSVSWYQQVLGQGPQFIFQYYEKEERGRGNFPDRFSARQFPNYSSELNVNALLLGDSALYLCASSVAGEGTSYTFGSGTRLTVV.